The next 11 T cell receptor beta chains were all read from a single sample in a study of B cell selection in AIRE deficiency. Regulatory T cells were sorted as CD4+CD25hiCD127low/negative cells. Method: immunoSEQ multiplex PCR; TCRdb's copy keeps in-frame clones and lacks some. The repertoire consists of tens of thousands of clones, with around 90% occurring once and the leading ten covering approximately 1.4%. The specimen sequenced was CD4+CD25+ Tregs sorted from PBMCs. These receptors were taken from a human donor in good health.

The V call is TRBV29-1, the J call TRBJ1-1; D gene unclear. The CDR3 loop spans 13 amino acids. Trimming shortened V by 6 bases and J by 0 bases, and 11 bases separated the two germline ends. CDR1 and CDR2 from the germline V gene are SQVTM and ANQGSEA. The CDR3 sequence: CSVWYGLNTEAFF. The CDR3 coding sequence is TGCAGCGTATGGTACGGCTTGAACACTGAAGCTTTCTTT.

This chain connects TRBV19 to TRBJ1-2, with D hard to call. This CDR3 contains 13 residues. CDR1 LNHDA and CDR2 SQIVND come from the germline V gene (reference sequence). With 5 bases removed from V and 4 bases from J, the gap between germline ends came to 11 bases. CDR3 sequence: CASSLRRFYGYTF. The CDR3 coding sequence is TGTGCCAGTAGTCTGCGCAGGTTCTATGGCTACACCTTC.

The chain couples TRBV6-5 to TRBJ2-1; no clear D gene. Germline V gene data show CDR1 as MNHEY and CDR2 as SVGAGI. There are 15 residues in the CDR3. Trimming cost V 2 bases and J 0 bases, with 8 bases left between them. In DNA, the CDR3 is TGTGCCAGCAGTTACCTAGGTAACTCCTACAATGAGCAGTTCTTC. This translates into CASSYLGNSYNEQFF.

The V call is TRBV19, the J call TRBJ1-2; D possibly corresponds to TRBD1 (5 bases). The CDR3 length is 16 residues. Germline V lookup: CDR1 LNHDA, CDR2 SQIVND (reference sequence). V lost 5 bases, J lost 4 bases, and 20 bases lay in between. In nucleotides, the CDR3 is TGTGCCAGTAGTCTAGTAGGGCTGGGGCCCCTCTATGGCTACACCTTC. Translated: CASSLVGLGPLYGYTF.

V and J are TRBV30 and TRBJ1-5; D is unclear. Trimming shortened V by 6 bases and J by 6 bases, and 24 bases separated the two germline ends. CDR1 is GTSNPN and CDR2 is SVGIG in the germline V gene (reference sequence). CDR3 length: 16 residues. The CDR3 region has the DNA TGTGCCTGTCACCCCCCCGGACTCCATAACACTCAGCCCCAGCATTTT. This codes for CACHPPGLHNTQPQHF.

This clone was seen a single time. The chain couples TRBV21-1 to TRBJ1-2; the table gives TRBD1 as D, unverified against the DNA. TRBV21-1 is termed a pseudogene. The length of the CDR3 is 13 residues. In nucleotides, the CDR3 is TGTGCCAGCAGAGTTGGCAGGCGAGCCGGCTACACCTTC. It yields the protein CASRVGRRAGYTF.

The rearrangement links TRBV19 to TRBJ1-1; D may be TRBD1 (5 bases). This CDR3 region has 15 residues. Trimming removed 3 bases from V and 0 bases from J, with 11 bases in between. The germline CDR1 and CDR2 sequences are LNHDA and SQIVND (reference sequence). The CDR3 spells CASSIPGRMNTEAFF. CDR3 nucleotide sequence: TGTGCCAGTAGTATCCCGGGGCGGATGAACACTGAAGCTTTCTTT.

The V gene is TRBV7-7, the J gene TRBJ2-5; 9 bases align to TRBD2. Germline CDR1 is SSHAT and CDR2 is FNYEAQ (reference sequence). V trimming: 5 bases; J trimming: 7 bases; junction bases outside the gene matches: 20. This CDR3 is 18 amino acids long. CDR3 sequence reads: CASSGAAGGLDPHGTQYF. Here the CDR3 DNA reads TGTGCCAGCAGCGGCGCCGCGGGGGGGCTTGATCCCCATGGGACCCAGTACTTC.

V is TRBV2 and J is TRBJ2-4; 9 nucleotides agree with TRBD2. Germline V gene sequence: CDR1 SNHLY, CDR2 FYNNEI. V lost 4 bases to trimming and J lost 9 bases; unmatched junction nucleotides: 7. This CDR3 has 14 residues. Written as DNA, the CDR3 is TGTGCCAGCAGTGGGGGGACTAGCAAAGGCATTCAGTACTTC. Amino acids: CASSGGTSKGIQYF.

CDR3 region: CASSYSGLAGSYEQYF. The CDR3 region has the DNA TGTGCCAGCAGTTACTCCGGGCTAGCGGGATCCTACGAGCAGTACTTC. The rearrangement links TRBV6-5 to TRBJ2-7, with 9 bases aligning to TRBD2. Germline-derived CDR1 and CDR2 are MNHEY and SVGAGI. CDR3 size: 16 residues. V dropped 0 bases and J dropped 1; count of bases not matched to a gene: 4.

This chain joins TRBV5-1 and TRBJ1-1, with unresolved D. The CDR3 runs to 14 residues. V dropped 2 bases and J dropped 0 bases, with 8 bases sitting between them. CDR1 is SGHRS, CDR2 YFSETQ, per germline. The CDR3 bases are TGCGCCAGCAGCTTCTGGCAAATGAACACTGAAGCTTTCTTT. It is translated as CASSFWQMNTEAFF. Full variable domain (rest looked up from reference TRBV5-1 and TRBJ1-1): KAGVTQTPRYLIKTRGQQVTLSCSPISGHRSVSWYQQTPGQGLQFLFEYFSETQRNKGNFPGRFSGRQFSNSRSEMNVSTLELGDSALYLCASSFWQMNTEAFFGQGTRLTVV.